Presented here are 28 T cell receptor beta chains from one specimen sequenced in a study of T cells in Graves' hyperthyroidism and ophthalmopathy. Amplified regions were TCR beta CDR3 sequences from RNA transcripts. Using the HTBI primer set, a first-round RT-PCR was run on the TCR CDR3. TCRdb itself ran the multiplex PCR reads through MiXCR, one entry per CDR3 protein. The repertoire consists of around 720,000 distinct CDR3 sequences, with over 35% occurring once and the leading ten covering 31%. The sequenced material came from blood. The receptors originated from a woman aged 40 to 55 with Graves' hyperthyroidism.

As for this clonotype: It may be a read error: a sequence one base away is much more abundant. This rearrangement joins TRBV10-3 to TRBJ2-7; D is unresolved. The CDR3 spans 14 residues. Germline assignment: CDR1 ENHRY and CDR2 SYGVKD. The CDR3 here is CASSESGSTYEQYF. As DNA, the CDR3 is TGTGCCAGCAGTGAGTCGGGCAGTACCTACGAGCAGTACTTC.

This clonotype showed up just a few times. This sequence joins TRBV12-3 or TRBV12-4 and TRBJ2-7; D assignment may be TRBD1 or TRBD2 (6 bases each). The CDR3 length is 16 residues. V shed 7 bases and J shed 2 bases, with 21 bases lying between them. CDR3 amino acids: CASTLGGMTRAYEQYF. The CDR3 DNA reads TGTGCCAGCACCCTAGGGGGGATGACCCGGGCCTACGAGCAGTACTTC.

The chain recombines TRBV14 with TRBJ2-7; D is unclear. The ends were cut back, 5 bases at V and 8 bases at J, with 31 bases in the middle. Germline CDR1 and CDR2: SGHDN and FVKESK. The CDR3 runs 18 residues. As DNA, the CDR3 is TGTGCCAGCAGCTGGATAGATAGCTTTAACCAATCATTACGACAGCAGTACTTC. Translation gives CASSWIDSFNQSLRQQYF.

With regard to this clonotype: A much larger clone sits a single nucleotide away, making a read error possible. V and J are TRBV29-1 and TRBJ2-2; 7 bases are a match to TRBD2. CDR1 and CDR2 from the germline V gene are SQVTM and ANQGSEA. There are 13 residues in the CDR3. CDR3 protein: CSVLAANTGDLFF. The CDR3 bases are TGCAGCGTTCTAGCGGCGAACACCGGGGATCTGTTTTTT.

This clonotype has at least ten counts. The rearrangement uses TRBV7-2 and TRBJ1-4; the D is unclear. The CDR3 runs to 14 residues. From germline, CDR1 is SGHTA and CDR2 FQGNSA. Trimming cost V 4 bases and J 3 bases, with 9 bases left between them. The CDR3 DNA is TGTGCCAGCAGCTCCGGCAGGTCTAATGAAAAACTGTTTTTT. It translates to CASSSGRSNEKLFF.

This clonotype has at least ten counts. The J gene is TRBJ1-1, the V gene TRBV5-1; D might be TRBD1 (5 bases). The CDR3 has 15 amino acids. Germline V lookup: CDR1 SGHRS, CDR2 YFSETQ. The ends were cut back, 4 bases at V and 0 bases at J, with 13 bases in the middle. The CDR3 bases are TGCGCCAGCAGCCATCCGGGACGCATGAACACTGAAGCTTTCTTT. This codes for CASSHPGRMNTEAFF. Using reference TRBV5-1 and TRBJ1-1 for the parts outside the CDR3, the full variable domain is KAGVTQTPRYLIKTRGQQVTLSCSPISGHRSVSWYQQTPGQGLQFLFEYFSETQRNKGNFPGRFSGRQFSNSRSEMNVSTLELGDSALYLCASSHPGRMNTEAFFGQGTRLTVV.

The rearrangement uses TRBV7-9 and TRBJ1-3; no firm D call. The CDR3 is 15 amino acids. The germline V and J ends were trimmed by 5 bases and 0 bases, with 11 bases remaining between them. The germline gives CDR1 SEHNR, CDR2 FQNEAQ (reference sequence). CDR3 nucleotide sequence: TGTGCCAGCAGCCGGGAACGACTCTCTGGAAACACCATATATTTT. Residues: CASSRERLSGNTIYF.

There are many counts of this clonotype. This CDR3 is CSARVEDGYGYTF. In nucleotides, the CDR3 is TGCAGTGCTAGAGTTGAGGACGGCTATGGCTACACCTTC. This chain connects TRBV20-1 to TRBJ1-2; D remains unclear. The V and J ends lost 1 base and 4 bases respectively, with 10 bases between them. CDR1 is DFQATT, CDR2 SNEGSKA, per germline (reference sequence). CDR3 length: 13 amino acids.

This clonotype was seen more than once but under ten times. Here the CDR3 DNA reads TGTGCCAGCAGCTTCAGTCCGGGACAACTCACTGAAGCTTTCTTT. The encoded protein is CASSFSPGQLTEAFF. This chain links TRBV7-3 with TRBJ1-1; tentative D call: TRBD1 (6 bases). The CDR3 has 15 residues. Per the germline V gene, CDR1 is SGHTA and CDR2 is FQGTGA. V dropped 3 bases and J dropped 4 bases, with 15 bases sitting between them.

This clonotype was observed a few times. The chain couples TRBV6-5 to TRBJ2-7; 10 bases map to TRBD2. V dropped 0 bases and J dropped 7; count of bases not matched to a gene: 6. The CDR3 extends over 15 amino acids. The V gene's germline CDR1 is MNHEY and CDR2 SVGAGI. The CDR3 DNA reads as TGTGCCAGCAGTTACTCCTCACTAGCGGGAAGGGAGCAGTACTTC. Protein sequence: CASSYSSLAGREQYF.

The chain couples TRBV20-1 to TRBJ2-7; 8 nucleotides line up with TRBD1. Germline values: CDR1 DFQATT, CDR2 SNEGSKA (reference sequence). The ends lost 0 bases at V and 0 bases at J; junction bases unmatched: 4. This CDR3 is built from 15 residues. CDR3 coding DNA: TGCAGTGCTAGAGAAGGACAGGGAGGCTCCTACGAGCAGTACTTC. Protein product: CSAREGQGGSYEQYF.

This clonotype has a handful of counts. The rearrangement links TRBV12-3 or TRBV12-4 to TRBJ1-3; 7 bases agree with TRBD1. CDR3 size: 15 residues. Unmatched junction bases numbered 2, after V lost 1 base and J lost 2 bases. The CDR3 spells CASSLEQGTGNTIYF. In nucleotides, the CDR3 is TGTGCCAGCAGTTTAGAACAGGGGACTGGAAACACCATATATTTT.

This chain connects TRBV20-1 to TRBJ2-7; 9 nucleotides align to TRBD1. The J segment lost 7 bases and the V segment lost 3 bases, leaving 10 bases of the junction unmatched. Per the germline V gene, CDR1 is DFQATT and CDR2 is SNEGSKA (reference sequence). The CDR3 extends over 14 amino acids. CDR3 coding DNA: TGCAGTGCTAGTTTGGGACAGGGTGACAATGAGCAGTACTTC. It is translated as CSASLGQGDNEQYF.

Turning to this clonotype: It is unclear where the CDR3 begins or ends on the DNA, so no DNA is shown, and the CDR3 is as TCRdb lists it. The chain recombines TRBV15 with TRBJ2-2; TRBD1, the table's D call, lacks a check against the DNA. Germline V gives CDR1 LNHNV, CDR2 YYDKDF (reference sequence). The CDR3 is 16 amino acids in total, end residues counted. The CDR3 reads CATSTPWGQGANEQFF.

This clonotype showed up many times. This rearrangement joins TRBV10-3 to TRBJ2-6; possibly TRBD2 for D (7 bases). Germline V gene lookup returns CDR1 ENHRY and CDR2 SYGVKD. The V end was cut by 6 bases, the J end by 3 bases, with 12 bases between. The CDR3 is made up of 15 amino acids. The CDR3 DNA follows: TGTGCCATCAGCGGGGGGCAGGTTGGGGCCAACGTCCTGACTTTC. Translating gives CAISGGQVGANVLTF.

V and J are TRBV5-1 and TRBJ1-4; D remains unclear. Trimming took 0 bases from V and 8 from J, leaving 14 bases between them. The CDR3 totals 15 residues. CDR1 and CDR2 from the germline V gene are SGHRS and YFSETQ. CDR3 nucleotide sequence: TGCGCCAGCAGCTTGGCCCCCGGGGTGGCGGAAAAACTGTTTTTT. The encoded protein is CASSLAPGVAEKLFF.

The table lists this clonotype with a few counts. V is TRBV7-2 and J is TRBJ1-1; D not resolved. Germline V gene sequence: CDR1 SGHTA, CDR2 FQGNSA. The CDR3 sequence is 16 residues long. Trimming took 4 bases from V and 2 from J, leaving 17 bases between them. The CDR3 DNA reads as TGTGCCAGCAGCTCCCCCGATTTTTTGAGAAACACTGAAGCTTTCTTT. Translating it yields CASSSPDFLRNTEAFF.

The chain combines TRBV6-5 with TRBJ1-3, with D unresolved. Trimming took 11 bases from V and 4 from J, leaving 12 bases between them. The CDR3 sequence is 12 residues long. Looked up from germline, CDR1 is MNHEY and CDR2 is SVGAGI. CDR3 loop: CAGPGCGNTIYF. CDR3 DNA sequence: TGTGCCGGTCCGGGGTGCGGAAACACCATATATTTT.

This clonotype was detected ten times or more. The chain combines TRBV10-3 with TRBJ2-7; tentative D call: TRBD2 (5 bases). This CDR3 has 13 amino acids. V lost 10 bases to trimming and J lost 2 bases, with 15 bases between them. Germline lookup yields CDR1 ENHRY and CDR2 SYGVKD. Written as DNA, the CDR3 is TGTGCCAAGCGGACGGGGAATGCCTACGAGCAGTACTTC. This gives the protein CAKRTGNAYEQYF.

This clonotype was seen only a few times. V usage is TRBV5-6 and J usage is TRBJ1-1; D is undetermined. Trimming stripped 4 bases from V and 6 bases from J, with 13 bases between. This CDR3 has 13 amino acids. Germline CDR1 and CDR2: SGHDT and YYEEEE. CDR3 in DNA: TGTGCCAGCAGCCCGTGGGTATTGGCTGAAGCTTTCTTT. Its translation is CASSPWVLAEAFF.

This clonotype was recorded a few times. The CDR3 loop reads CASSYSGINTGELFF. In DNA form, the CDR3 reads TGTGCCAGCAGCTATAGCGGGATCAACACCGGGGAGCTGTTTTTT. V is TRBV12-3 or TRBV12-4 and J is TRBJ2-2, with 8 bases that match TRBD2. The CDR3 has 15 residues. Trimming cost V 6 bases and J 2 bases; bases outside gene matches: 5.

Comment on this clonotype: A much larger clone differs from this one at a single base, so this may be a read error. This chain links TRBV10-3 with TRBJ2-5; 8 bases match TRBD1. The CDR3 totals 15 residues. V trimming: 5 bases; J trimming: 6 bases; junction bases outside the gene matches: 11. CDR1 is ENHRY and CDR2 is SYGVKD in the germline V gene. The CDR3, as DNA: TGTGCCATCAGTTACTCCGGACAGGGTTTGAAGACCCAGTACTTC. Translated: CAISYSGQGLKTQYF.

There are a few counts of this clonotype. The genes are TRBV20-1 and TRBJ2-3; 8 nucleotides match TRBD1. The CDR3 has 12 residues. The V segment lost 8 bases and the J segment 5 bases; nucleotides outside the gene matches: 6. Germline assignment: CDR1 DFQATT and CDR2 SNEGSKA (reference sequence). CDR3 in amino acids: CSLTGAGDTQYF. CDR3 nucleotide sequence: TGCAGTCTGACAGGGGCTGGAGATACGCAGTATTTT.

The J gene is TRBJ1-4, the V gene TRBV20-1; weak D call: TRBD1 (5 bases). Between the trimmed V and J ends, which lost 3 bases and 8 bases, there was a span of 19 bases. Per the germline V gene, CDR1 is DFQATT and CDR2 is SNEGSKA (reference sequence). The CDR3 consists of 15 residues. CDR3 in amino acids: CSARLLGGGDEKLFF. The CDR3 bases are TGCAGTGCTAGGCTCCTTGGGGGGGGAGACGAAAAACTGTTTTTT.

This clonotype was seen ten or more times. This sequence joins TRBV7-9 and TRBJ2-2; D is ambiguous. Germline V gene lookup returns CDR1 SEHNR and CDR2 FQNEAQ (reference sequence). The CDR3 covers 12 residues. V was trimmed by 1 base and J by 7 bases, leaving 4 bases between them. CDR3 region: CASSLGHGELFF. The DNA for the CDR3 is TGTGCCAGCAGCTTAGGCCACGGGGAGCTGTTTTTT.

The V and J genes are TRBV19 and TRBJ1-2, with D perhaps TRBD1 (5 bases). This CDR3 region has 15 residues. Looked up from germline, CDR1 is LNHDA and CDR2 is SQIVND (reference sequence). Trimming left V 1 base short and J 1 base short, with 10 bases between. DNA of the CDR3: TGTGCCAGTAGTATAGGTTACCAGGGTAACTATGGCTACACCTTC. The encoded protein is CASSIGYQGNYGYTF.

V gene TRBV6-1 combines with J gene TRBJ2-2; D is uncertain. This CDR3 region has 17 residues. Germline values: CDR1 MNHNS, CDR2 SASEGT. V shed 3 bases and J shed 5 bases, with 19 bases lying between them. The CDR3 here is CASSDRTILPVTGELFF. CDR3 DNA sequence: TGTGCCAGCAGTGATCGGACGATCCTGCCCGTTACCGGGGAGCTGTTTTTT.

The CDR3 is CATSDPGQGVEQYF. The CDR3 DNA follows: TGTGCCACCAGTGACCCCGGACAGGGGGTGGAGCAGTACTTC. The chain combines TRBV24-1 with TRBJ2-7, with 10 bases identical to TRBD1. J was trimmed by 7 bases and V by 4 bases; bases with no gene match: 6. There are 14 residues in the CDR3. Looked up from germline, CDR1 is KGHDR and CDR2 is SFDVKD.